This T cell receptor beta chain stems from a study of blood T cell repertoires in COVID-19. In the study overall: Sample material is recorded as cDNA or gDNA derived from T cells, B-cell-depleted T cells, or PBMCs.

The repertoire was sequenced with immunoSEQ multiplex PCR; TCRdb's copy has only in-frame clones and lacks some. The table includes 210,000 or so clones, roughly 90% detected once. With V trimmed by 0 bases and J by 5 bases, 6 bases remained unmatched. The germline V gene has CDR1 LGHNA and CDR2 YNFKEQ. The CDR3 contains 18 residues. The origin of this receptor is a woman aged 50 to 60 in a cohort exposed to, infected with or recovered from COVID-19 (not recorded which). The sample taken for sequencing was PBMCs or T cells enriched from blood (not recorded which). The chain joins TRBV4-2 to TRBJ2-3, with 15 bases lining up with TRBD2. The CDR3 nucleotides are TGTGCCAGCAGCCAAGAGGGGACTAGCGGGGGGCATAGAGATACGCAGTATTTT. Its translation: CASSQEGTSGGHRDTQYF.